The 28 T cell receptor beta chains in this list originate from one sample, sequenced in a study of T cell responses to AZD1222 COVID-19 vaccine. Clones were sequenced by immunoSEQ multiplex PCR, and TCRdb holds only the in-frame ones, with some missing. The sample consists of 170,000 or so clones, approximately 86% of them appearing once. The sample was peripheral blood, taken on day 0 of AZD1222 vaccination. The source of these receptors is an adult in good health.

The chain combines TRBV27 with TRBJ2-3; TRBD2 agrees at 7 bases. The CDR3 runs 17 residues. The germline V gene has CDR1 MNHEY and CDR2 SMNVEV (reference sequence). With 1 base clipped from V and 5 bases from J, the junction kept 12 bases outside the gene matches. In DNA, the CDR3 is TGTGCCAGCAGTTTATTGGGGGGGAGGGCTTCTGGAGATACGCAGTATTTT. As protein: CASSLLGGRASGDTQYF.

This chain links TRBV5-1 with TRBJ2-1; maybe TRBD1 (6 bases). The CDR3 runs to 15 residues. V was trimmed by 0 bases and J by 10 bases, leaving 17 bases between them. Germline CDR1 SGHRS, CDR2 YFSETQ. The chain's CDR3 is CASSLEQGLGSEQFF. Written as DNA, the CDR3 is TGCGCCAGCAGCTTGGAACAGGGATTGGGGTCCGAGCAGTTCTTC.

Ten or more counts support this clone. The chain combines TRBV11-2 with TRBJ2-4; 8 bases match TRBD1. Looked up from germline, CDR1 is SGHAT and CDR2 is FQNNGV. The CDR3 is 13 amino acids. The V segment lost 5 bases and the J segment 14 bases; nucleotides outside the gene matches: 11. The CDR3 DNA follows: TGTGCCAGCAGCCTAACAGGGGGAAGGGGGAAGTACTTC. This encodes CASSLTGGRGKYF.

A single count supports this clone. The V and J genes are TRBV19 and TRBJ1-4; no clear D. Trimming removed 5 bases at V and 2 bases at J, with 9 bases between. The CDR3 loop spans 14 amino acids. The germline V gene encodes CDR1 LNHDA and CDR2 SQIVND (reference sequence). The CDR3 nucleotides are TGTGCCAGTAGTGATGGGTACACTAATGAAAAACTGTTTTTT. Translated, it gives CASSDGYTNEKLFF.

The genes are TRBV7-3 and TRBJ2-1; TRBD2 matches at 12 bases. The CDR3 is 18 residues long. The germline V gene has CDR1 SGHTA and CDR2 FQGTGA. The V segment lost 5 bases and the J segment 1 base; nucleotides outside the gene matches: 9. DNA of the CDR3: TGTGCCAGCAGCCTAGCGGGAGGGGTCAACCCGTCCTACAATGAGCAGTTCTTC. Its protein product is CASSLAGGVNPSYNEQFF.

This clone was picked up one time. In nucleotides, the CDR3 is TGTGCCTGGCATCCCCCGGGACTAGCGGGAGGCGAGCAGTACTTC. It translates to CAWHPPGLAGGEQYF. The chain couples TRBV30 to TRBJ2-7, with TRBD2 matching 15 bases. CDR3 length: 15 residues. CDR1 and CDR2 from the germline V gene are GTSNPN and SVGIG (reference sequence). V gave up 5 bases and J gave up 6 bases; unmatched junction bases: 8.

This clone showed up just a few times. The gene calls are TRBV5-5 and TRBJ2-7; D may match TRBD1 or TRBD2 (6 bases each). Germline V gene sequence: CDR1 SGHKS, CDR2 YYEKEE (reference sequence). CDR3 length equals 14 residues. V lost 1 base to trimming and J lost 2 bases, with 10 bases between them. The CDR3 loop reads CASSLYGGPYEQYF. CDR3 DNA: TGTGCCAGCAGCTTGTACGGGGGCCCCTACGAGCAGTACTTC.

V gene TRBV5-1 combines with J gene TRBJ1-2; D not certain. V shed 0 bases and J shed 2 bases, with 14 bases lying between them. Germline-derived CDR1 and CDR2 are SGHRS and YFSETQ. The CDR3 covers 16 residues. Here the CDR3 DNA reads TGCGCCAGCAGCTTGGCCGGGGAACAGAAAAACTATGGCTACACCTTC. This codes for CASSLAGEQKNYGYTF.

V and J are TRBV3-1 (or the pseudogene TRBV3-2) and TRBJ1-1, with D tentatively TRBD1 (6 bases). This CDR3 comprises 15 residues. Germline CDR1 reads LGHDT; CDR2 reads YNNKEL (reference sequence). V shed 0 bases and J shed 2 bases, with 10 bases lying between them. For the CDR3, the DNA is TGTGCCAGCAGCCAAGAATCCGGGGGCAACACTGAAGCTTTCTTT. Translation gives CASSQESGGNTEAFF.

V and J are TRBV5-1 and TRBJ2-3; 11 bases map to TRBD2. The CDR3 is 20 amino acids. Trimming cost V 0 bases and J 3 bases; bases outside gene matches: 15. In germline, CDR1 is SGHRS, CDR2 YFSETQ. The CDR3 DNA follows: TGCGCCAGCAGCTTGGGAGGGGCTAGCGGGAGGAGGCCCACAACAGATACGCAGTATTTT. This sequence encodes CASSLGGASGRRPTTDTQYF.

V is TRBV28 and J is TRBJ1-5; weak D call: TRBD1 (6 bases). The CDR3 sequence is 15 residues long. Germline CDR1 is MDHEN and CDR2 is SYDVKM. Between the trimmed V and J ends, which lost 5 bases and 7 bases, there was a span of 18 bases. CDR3 in DNA: TGTGCCAGCAGTGATCCGCCCCCAGGGGAGCAGCCCCAGCATTTT. Encoded protein: CASSDPPPGEQPQHF.

This clone showed up just a few times. At one of its ends the junction is not consistent with the germline gene, which may arise from a read error. This chain connects TRBV6-5 to TRBJ1-1; no definite D call. CDR1 and CDR2 from the germline V gene are MNHEY and SVGAGI. The CDR3 contains 12 residues. CDR3 amino acids: CATSPSIGEAFF. In nucleotides, the CDR3 is TGTGCCACCAGTCCAAGTATCGGTGAAGCTTTCTTT.

CDR3 region: CASSVELAAHNEQFF. As DNA, the CDR3 is TGTGCCAGCAGCGTAGAACTAGCGGCCCACAATGAGCAGTTCTTC. The V call is TRBV9, the J call TRBJ2-1; 8 nucleotides agree with TRBD2. V shed 0 bases and J 5 bases; nucleotides not matched to a gene: 4. From germline, CDR1 is SGDLS and CDR2 YYNGEE. The CDR3 has 15 residues.

The chain employs TRBV5-1 and TRBJ2-7, with 7 bases matching TRBD1. J was trimmed by 0 bases and V by 4 bases; bases with no gene match: 7. This CDR3 is built from 15 residues. Germline CDR1 SGHRS, CDR2 YFSETQ. The CDR3 bases are TGCGCCAGCAGCCGCAATACAGGGGTCTCCTACGAGCAGTACTTC. Translating gives CASSRNTGVSYEQYF.

The chain carries TRBV10-2 and TRBJ2-7; a possible D gene is TRBD1 (6 bases). Germline lookup yields CDR1 WSHSY and CDR2 SAAADI. Trimming removed 1 base from V and 5 bases from J, with 21 bases in between. The CDR3 length is 17 residues. CDR3 DNA sequence: TGCGCCAGCAGTGAGTTTTCCTCCCCTTACAGGGCCCACGAGCAGTACTTC. Its translation is CASSEFSSPYRAHEQYF.

The chain links TRBV2 to TRBJ1-6; TRBD1 might be the D (5 bases). Germline CDR1 and CDR2: SNHLY and FYNNEI. The CDR3 consists of 13 residues. Trimming left V 6 bases short and J 9 bases short, with 12 bases between. The CDR3 sequence: CASRGQGISPLHF. The CDR3 nucleotides read TGTGCCAGCAGAGGGCAGGGAATTTCACCCCTCCACTTT. The variable domain in full, with the rest retrieved from reference TRBV2 and TRBJ1-6, is EPEVTQTPSHQVTQMGQEVILRCVPISNHLYFYWYRQILGQKVEFLVSFYNNEISEKSEIFDDQFSVERPDGSNFTLKIRSTKLEDSAMYFCASRGQGISPLHFGNGTRLTVT.

The chain recombines TRBV11-2 with TRBJ2-3, with 7 bases fitting TRBD2. The V gene's germline CDR1 is SGHAT and CDR2 FQNNGV. The junction had 6 bases not matched to a gene; V was cut back by 4 bases and J by 14 bases. The CDR3 extends over 11 amino acids. CDR3 sequence reads: CASSWGGIPYF. The CDR3 region has the DNA TGTGCCAGCAGCTGGGGGGGAATACCGTATTTT.

The gene calls are TRBV19 and TRBJ1-1; perhaps TRBD1 as D (5 bases). The CDR3 has 13 residues. CDR1 LNHDA and CDR2 SQIVND come from the germline V gene (reference sequence). Trimming shortened V by 1 base and J by 6 bases, and 9 bases separated the two germline ends. For the CDR3, the DNA is TGTGCCAGTAGTATAGTACGGGGGGCTGAAGCTTTCTTT. Translating gives CASSIVRGAEAFF.

This clone was observed many times. The CDR3 DNA is TGTGCCAGCAGTTTAGCGGGGCCTGTGGGTGGGCCCCAGCATTTT. Its translation is CASSLAGPVGGPQHF. This chain uses TRBV28 with TRBJ1-5; D perhaps matches TRBD1 (5 bases). This CDR3 has 15 amino acids. Germline values: CDR1 MDHEN, CDR2 SYDVKM. Trimming left V 2 bases short and J 9 bases short, with 17 bases between.

CDR3 nucleotides: TGTGCCAGCAGTCCGCGTATCGGGGAGCTGTTTTTT. It yields the protein CASSPRIGELFF. The chain combines TRBV28 with TRBJ2-2; D not resolved. This CDR3 contains 12 residues. Germline CDR1 reads MDHEN; CDR2 reads SYDVKM. Trimming removed 5 bases from V and 7 bases from J, with 8 bases in between.

The rearrangement links TRBV2 to TRBJ1-2; TRBD1 agrees at 7 bases. J lost 8 bases, V lost 4 bases, and 7 bases had no gene match. This CDR3 comprises 13 residues. The germline V gene encodes CDR1 SNHLY and CDR2 FYNNEI. The CDR3, as DNA: TGTGCCAGCAGTGCCGACAGGGCAAAAGGCTACACCTTC. Translating gives CASSADRAKGYTF.

CDR3 DNA sequence: TGTGCCAGCAGTTTTTTTCGGAGCTACAATGAGCAGTTCTTC. Protein product: CASSFFRSYNEQFF. The chain recombines TRBV28 with TRBJ2-1; D unclear. Germline loops: CDR1 MDHEN, CDR2 SYDVKM. The CDR3 totals 14 residues. The ends were cut back, 3 bases at V and 3 bases at J, with 9 bases in the middle.

The genes are TRBV28 and TRBJ2-7; possibly TRBD2 for D (6 bases). V was clipped by 10 bases and J by 3 bases, with 16 bases between them. CDR3 size: 13 residues. Per germline, CDR1 MDHEN and CDR2 SYDVKM. CDR3 in amino acids: CAISGTRRYEQYF. CDR3 coding DNA: TGTGCCATCTCCGGGACTCGACGCTACGAGCAGTACTTC.

The V and J genes are TRBV7-9 and TRBJ1-2; 8 bases map to TRBD1. CDR1 SEHNR and CDR2 FQNEAQ come from the germline V gene (reference sequence). The CDR3 length is 13 residues. V was pared by 4 bases and J by 2 bases, with 0 bases of the junction left unmatched. DNA of the CDR3: TGTGCCAGCAGCTGGACAGGGAACTATGGCTACACCTTC. Its protein is CASSWTGNYGYTF.

This chain connects TRBV7-5 to TRBJ2-7. TRBV7-5 represents a pseudogene. The length of the CDR3 is 16 residues. For the CDR3, the DNA is TGTGTCAGAAGCTGCCCTTTCCGGGACGGTACCTACGAGCAGTACTTC. The encoded protein is CVRSCPFRDGTYEQYF.

The genes are TRBV6-5 and TRBJ1-6; D is uncertain. The CDR3 runs to 12 residues. The V gene's germline CDR1 is MNHEY and CDR2 SVGAGI. Trimming removed 10 bases from V and 3 bases from J, with 7 bases in between. CDR3 nucleotides: TGTGCCATCCTTATCTATAATTCACCCCTCCACTTT. This encodes CAILIYNSPLHF.

This chain joins TRBV28 and TRBJ1-2; the match to TRBD1 covers 7 bases. The CDR3 covers 15 residues. Trimming took 3 bases from V and 7 from J; bases not matched to a gene: 11. The germline V gene encodes CDR1 MDHEN and CDR2 SYDVKM. CDR3 coding DNA: TGTGCCAGCAGTTTCCCGAGGACAGGAGGTGGTGGCTACACCTTC. This gives the protein CASSFPRTGGGGYTF.

The sample holds one count of this clone. The V gene is TRBV19, the J gene TRBJ1-6; TRBD1 is a possible D gene (6 bases). CDR3 length equals 15 residues. Germline CDR1 and CDR2: LNHDA and SQIVND (reference sequence). V lost 4 bases to trimming and J lost 7 bases, with 14 bases between them. The chain's CDR3 is CASSNWTAVNSPLHF. CDR3 in DNA: TGTGCCAGTAGTAACTGGACAGCCGTAAATTCACCCCTCCACTTT.